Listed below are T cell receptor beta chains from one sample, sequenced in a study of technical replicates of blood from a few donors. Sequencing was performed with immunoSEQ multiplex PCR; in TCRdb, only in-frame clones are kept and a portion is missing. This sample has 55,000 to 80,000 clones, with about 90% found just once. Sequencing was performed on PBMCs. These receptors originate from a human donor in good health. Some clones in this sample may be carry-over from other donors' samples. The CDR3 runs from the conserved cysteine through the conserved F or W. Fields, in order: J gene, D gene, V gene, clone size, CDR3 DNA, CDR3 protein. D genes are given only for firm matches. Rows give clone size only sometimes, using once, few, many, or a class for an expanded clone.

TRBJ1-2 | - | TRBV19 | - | TGTGCCAGTAGTATACAGGGCCTCTATGGCTACACCTTC | CASSIQGLYGYTF
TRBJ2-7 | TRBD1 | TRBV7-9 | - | TGTGCCAGCAGCTCCGGGACAGCCTCCTACGAGCAGTACTTC | CASSSGTASYEQYF
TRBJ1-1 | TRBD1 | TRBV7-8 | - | TGTGCCAGCAGCTTTGACAGGGGGGCTGAAGCTTTCTTT | CASSFDRGAEAFF
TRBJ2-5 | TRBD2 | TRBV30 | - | TGTGCCTGGAGTGTACTAGCGGGGGCGGAGACCCAGTACTTC | CAWSVLAGAETQYF
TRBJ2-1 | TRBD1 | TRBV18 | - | TGTGCCAGCTCACCAAGAGCAGGGGGCAATGAGCAGTTCTTC | CASSPRAGGNEQFF
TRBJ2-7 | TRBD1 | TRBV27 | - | TGTGCCAGCAGTTTACAGGGACAGGGTCTCGAGCAGTACTTC | CASSLQGQGLEQYF
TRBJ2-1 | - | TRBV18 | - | TGTGCCAGCTCACCACTGAGTAATGAGCAGTTCTTC | CASSPLSNEQFF
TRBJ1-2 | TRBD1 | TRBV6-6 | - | TGTGCCAGCAGTCCCGGGACAGCTAACTATGGCTACACCTTC | CASSPGTANYGYTF
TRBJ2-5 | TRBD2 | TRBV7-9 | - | TGTGCCAGCAGCTTAGATTCCGGGGGGTACCAAGAGACCCAGTACTTC | CASSLDSGGYQETQYF
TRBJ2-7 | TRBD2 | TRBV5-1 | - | TGCGCCAGCAGTATGGGCCGCGCGGGGGAGGCCGAGCAGTACTTC | CASSMGRAGEAEQYF
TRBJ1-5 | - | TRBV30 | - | TGTGCCTGGAGTGACGGGAATCAGCCCCAGCATTTT | CAWSDGNQPQHF
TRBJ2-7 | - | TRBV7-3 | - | TGTGCCAGCAGCTTAGGTGACGGAGCCTACGAGCAGTACTTC | CASSLGDGAYEQYF
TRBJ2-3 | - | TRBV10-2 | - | TGCGCCAGCAGTGAGGCGGGGCTCGCAGATACGCAGTATTTT | CASSEAGLADTQYF
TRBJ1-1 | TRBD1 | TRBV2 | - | TGTGCCACGACCCGACAGGGGGCTTCGACTGAAGCTTTCTTT | CATTRQGASTEAFF
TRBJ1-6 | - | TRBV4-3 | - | TGCGCCAGCAGCCAAGATCTTTGGGCAGAGAATTCACCCCTCCACTTT | CASSQDLWAENSPLHF
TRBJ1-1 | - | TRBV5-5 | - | TGTGCCAGCAGCCCCAGGGCGGGAGCAAGTACTGAAGCTTTCTTT | CASSPRAGASTEAFF
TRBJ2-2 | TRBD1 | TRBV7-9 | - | TGTGCCAGCAGCTTCCTACCGGGACAGGGGGCTTGGGAGCTGTTTTTT | CASSFLPGQGAWELFF
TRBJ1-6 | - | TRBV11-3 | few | TGTGCCAGCAGCTCAGCCGGGGGTTCACCCCTCCACTTT | CASSSAGGSPLHF
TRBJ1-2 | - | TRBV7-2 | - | TGTGCCAGCAGCTTCGGACAGAACTATGGCTACACCTTC | CASSFGQNYGYTF
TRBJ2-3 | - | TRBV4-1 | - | TGCGCCAGCAGCCAAGATCCTAGCCCCATTGACTTT | CASSQDPSPIDF
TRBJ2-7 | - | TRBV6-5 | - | TGTGCCAGCAGTTACGGGGGAGGGCAGTACTTC | CASSYGGGQYF
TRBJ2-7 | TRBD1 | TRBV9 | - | TGTGCCAGCAGCCCTGAGCGACTGAGAGGGACAGGGGTCGAGCAGTACTTC | CASSPERLRGTGVEQYF
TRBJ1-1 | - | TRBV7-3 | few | TGTGCCAGCAGCACAGCGAACACTGAAGCTTTCTTT | CASSTANTEAFF
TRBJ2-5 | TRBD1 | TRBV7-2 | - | TGTGCCAGCAGCCTAGGACAGGTCCAAGAGACCCAGTACTTC | CASSLGQVQETQYF
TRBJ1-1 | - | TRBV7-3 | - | TGTGCCAGCAGCCTTGCCAGGGCAAGTACTGAAGCTTTCTTT | CASSLARASTEAFF
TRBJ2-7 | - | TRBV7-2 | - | TGTGCCAGCAGCTTAAGGACAGGGTCGGCTAGCGGGACCCACGAGCAGTACTTC | CASSLRTGSASGTHEQYF
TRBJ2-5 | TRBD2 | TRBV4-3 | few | TGCGCCAGCAGCCAAGATGTGGGAGCGGGAAACCAAGAGACCCAGTACTTC | CASSQDVGAGNQETQYF
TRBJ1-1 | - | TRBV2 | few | TGTGCCAGCAGTCCCCTCGTAAGGGGTTCCACTGAAGCTTTCTTT | CASSPLVRGSTEAFF
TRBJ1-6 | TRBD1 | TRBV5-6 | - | TGTGCCAGCAGCTTGGCCGGGACAGGGAGTTCACCCCTCCACTTT | CASSLAGTGSSPLHF
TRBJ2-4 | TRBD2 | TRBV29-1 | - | TGCAGCGCGTCCCTAGCGGAAAACATTCAGTACTTC | CSASLAENIQYF
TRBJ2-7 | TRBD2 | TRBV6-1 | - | TGTGCCAGCAGTGAAGCGCTTTTTCGGGGGGGGCCCTACGAGCAGTACTTC | CASSEALFRGGPYEQYF
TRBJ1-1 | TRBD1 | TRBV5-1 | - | TGCGCCAGCAGCTTGGCCGACAGGGGCACTGAAGCTTTCTTT | CASSLADRGTEAFF
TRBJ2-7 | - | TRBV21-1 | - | TGTGCCAGCAGCAAAGCGCCCCTAGTATACGAGCAGTACTTC | CASSKAPLVYEQYF
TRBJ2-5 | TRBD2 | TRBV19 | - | TGTGCCAGTAGTCCCCGGACTAGCGGGAGAGGGGAGACCCAGTACTTC | CASSPRTSGRGETQYF
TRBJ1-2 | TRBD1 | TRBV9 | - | TGTGCCAGCAGCACCCAAGCGACAGGGGCCTATGGCTACACCTTC | CASSTQATGAYGYTF
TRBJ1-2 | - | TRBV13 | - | TGTGCCAGCAGCTTACGGTTCTTCCTCGGTTATGGCTACACCTTC | CASSLRFFLGYGYTF
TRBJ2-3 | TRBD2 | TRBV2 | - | TGTGCCAGCAGTGGAGGGACAGGTCGACTAGCGGGGGTGGATACTAGCACAGATACGCAGTATTTT | CASSGGTGRLAGVDTSTDTQYF
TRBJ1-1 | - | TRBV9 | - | TGTGCCAGCAGCCCAAATCCGAACACTGAAGCTTTCTTT | CASSPNPNTEAFF
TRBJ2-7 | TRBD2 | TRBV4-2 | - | TGTGCCAGCAGCCAAGCTGTAGCGGGTCAGTACGAGCAGTACTTC | CASSQAVAGQYEQYF
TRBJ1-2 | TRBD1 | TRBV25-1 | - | TGTGCCAGCAGTGAGTTCCAGGGGGCTGCCTATGGCTACACCTTC | CASSEFQGAAYGYTF
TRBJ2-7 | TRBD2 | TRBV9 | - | TGTGCCAGCAGCGTAGAGGCTAGCGGGGGCTACGAGCAGTACTTC | CASSVEASGGYEQYF
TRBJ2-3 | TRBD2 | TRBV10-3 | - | TGTGCCATCAACCCAGGACTAGGGAGGGATACGCAGTATTTT | CAINPGLGRDTQYF
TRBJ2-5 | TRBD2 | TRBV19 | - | TGTGCCAGTAGCAGCGGGGGGGCTGAGACCCAGTACTTC | CASSSGGAETQYF
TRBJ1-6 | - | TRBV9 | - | TGTGCCAGCAGCATTTCAGGGGAAGGAGGATCACCCCTCCACTTT | CASSISGEGGSPLHF
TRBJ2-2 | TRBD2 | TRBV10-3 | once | TGTGCCATCGGGAGTATGGCTAGCGGGACTCTGGACACCGGGGAGCTGTTTTTT | CAIGSMASGTLDTGELFF
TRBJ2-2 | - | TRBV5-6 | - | TGTGCCAGCAGCTTGGGGCAGGTGAACACCGGGGAGCTGTTTTTT | CASSLGQVNTGELFF
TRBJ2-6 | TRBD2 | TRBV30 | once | TGTGCCTGGAGAGAACTAGCGGGTCTCTCTGGGGCCAACGTCCTGACTTTC | CAWRELAGLSGANVLTF
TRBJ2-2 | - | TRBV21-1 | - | TGTGCCAGCAGCAACCCCCAGGGGGAATCATCCGGGGAGCTGTTTTTT | CASSNPQGESSGELFF
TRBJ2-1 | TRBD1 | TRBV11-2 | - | TGTGCCAGCAGCACGGGGACAGCTAATTACAATGAGCAGTTCTTC | CASSTGTANYNEQFF
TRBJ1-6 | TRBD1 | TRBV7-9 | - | TGTGCCAGCAGCTTAGGGGACAGGGGGCTTTCACCCCTCCACTTT | CASSLGDRGLSPLHF
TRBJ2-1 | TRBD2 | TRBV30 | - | TGTGCCTGGACCTCTAGCGGGAGGACTTCCTACAATGAGCAGTTCTTC | CAWTSSGRTSYNEQFF
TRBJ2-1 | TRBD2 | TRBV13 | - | TGTGCCAGCAGCTCCCGGACTAGCGGGAACAATGAGCAGTTCTTC | CASSSRTSGNNEQFF
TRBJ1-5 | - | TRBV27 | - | TGTGCCAGCAGTTTCAGAACAGGAGATCAGCCCCAGCATTTT | CASSFRTGDQPQHF
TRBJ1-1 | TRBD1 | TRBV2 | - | TGTGCCAGCAGTGAATCGGGGACAGCCAACACTGAAGCTTTCTTT | CASSESGTANTEAFF